A single sample is the source of the 3 T cell receptor beta chains below, sequenced in a study of blood T cell repertoires in COVID-19. Assay: immunoSEQ multiplex PCR; the TCRdb copy retains only in-frame clones and omits some. The sample holds 250,000 to 300,000 clones, approximately 91% seen once. Sequenced: peripheral blood. The source is a woman between 25 and 40 years old with COVID-19, enrolled during active disease.

The CDR3 loop reads CASTRDRGNEQYF. CDR3 DNA sequence: TGTGCCAGCACTCGAGACAGGGGCAACGAGCAGTACTTC. This chain connects TRBV2 to TRBJ2-7, with TRBD1 matching over 8 bases. The V gene's germline CDR1 is SNHLY and CDR2 FYNNEI. This CDR3 has 13 amino acids. V trimming: 7 bases; J trimming: 5 bases; junction bases outside the gene matches: 7.

This chain links TRBV28 with TRBJ2-7; TRBD2 matches 10 bases. The CDR3 is made up of 15 amino acids. V lost 0 bases and J lost 7; bases outside the gene matches: 6. The V gene's germline CDR1 is MDHEN and CDR2 SYDVKM. The CDR3 region is CASSLWVAGGLEQYF. CDR3 coding DNA: TGTGCCAGCAGTTTATGGGTAGCGGGAGGACTTGAGCAGTACTTC.

The chain combines TRBV2 with TRBJ2-3; 7 bases align to TRBD2. The CDR3 has 15 residues. CDR1 and CDR2 from the germline V gene are SNHLY and FYNNEI. V was pared by 6 bases and J by 5 bases, with 11 bases of the junction left unmatched. The CDR3 spells CASRLEGGPGDTQYF. CDR3 in DNA: TGTGCCAGCAGGCTCGAGGGAGGGCCAGGAGATACGCAGTATTTT.